A selection of T cell receptor beta chains follows, all from one sample in a study of blood T cell repertoires in COVID-19. Sequencing used immunoSEQ multiplex PCR; TCRdb keeps in-frame clones, though not all of them. The data show some 300,000 clones, around 90% seen once. Sequencing was performed on PBMCs or T cells enriched from blood (not recorded which). All receptors derive from a woman in her 40s who had recovered from COVID-19. Both conserved end residues are part of each CDR3. D genes are given only for firm matches. Clone sizes are given selectively: once, few, many, or a class where the clone is expanded.

>TRBJ1-6|.|.|TRBV7-2
TGTGCCAGCAGCTGGGAGGGAGGAGGTTCACCCCTCCACTTT
CASSWEGGGSPLHF
>TRBJ1-2|.|.|TRBV10-1
TGCGCCAGCAGTTCGAGTAAATTCTATGGCTACACCTTC
CASSSSKFYGYTF
>TRBJ1-6|.|.|TRBV21-1
TGTGCCAGCAGCAAATGGGGCTGGGTGGGTTCCTATAATTCACCCCTCCACTTT
CASSKWGWVGSYNSPLHF
>TRBJ1-2|TRBD1|.|TRBV19
TGTGCCAGTAGTAATGACAGGGGTGCCTATGGCTACACCTTC
CASSNDRGAYGYTF
>TRBJ2-7|.|.|TRBV2
TGTGCCAGCAGTGTTCGGGGGAACTACGAGCAGTACTTC
CASSVRGNYEQYF
>TRBJ2-2|TRBD2|.|TRBV27
TGTGCCAGCAGTTCCCCTAGCGGGGGCATTTCCGGGGAGCTGTTTTTT
CASSSPSGGISGELFF
>TRBJ2-2|.|.|TRBV7-2
TGTGCCAGCAGCTTAGGCAGGGCCGGGGAGCTGTTTTTT
CASSLGRAGELFF
>TRBJ1-5|TRBD1|.|TRBV7-2
TGTGCCAGCAGCTGGGGACAGGGTTTGAATCAGCCCCAGCATTTT
CASSWGQGLNQPQHF
>TRBJ2-7|TRBD2|.|TRBV4-2
TGTGCCAGCAGCCAAGCGTCTTCTAGCGGGACCTCCGAGCAGTACTTC
CASSQASSSGTSEQYF
>TRBJ2-2|.|.|TRBV30
TGTGCCTGGAGTGTACGGTTAGGACACCTGAACACCGGGGAGCTGTTTTTT
CAWSVRLGHLNTGELFF
>TRBJ1-1|.|.|TRBV7-3
TGTGCCAGCAGCCCCACAGGGTCGACTGAAGCTTTCTTT
CASSPTGSTEAFF
>TRBJ2-1|TRBD2|.|TRBV7-2
TGTGCCAGCAGCTTAGGGTACAGGACTAGCGGGACGCAGGCTGAGCAGTTCTTC
CASSLGYRTSGTQAEQFF
>TRBJ2-1|TRBD2|few|TRBV7-2
TGTGCCAGCAGCTTAGCGCGGGGGGCCTACAATGAGCAGTTCTTC
CASSLARGAYNEQFF
>TRBJ1-3|.|.|TRBV9
TGTGCCAGCAGCGGAAATCCGACGGAGTATAGACTCTCTGGAAACACCATATATTTT
CASSGNPTEYRLSGNTIYF
>TRBJ1-1|.|.|TRBV5-1
TGCGCCAGCAGTCGGGAACTTCGGGTGAACACTGAAGCTTTCTTT
CASSRELRVNTEAFF
>TRBJ1-2|.|.|TRBV7-2
TGTGCCAGCAGCTTAGTTAGCCTTAACTATGGCTACACCTTC
CASSLVSLNYGYTF
>TRBJ1-2|TRBD1|once|TRBV15
TGTGCCACCAGCAGAGGGACAGGGGGCGCCGATGGCTACACCTTC
CATSRGTGGADGYTF
>TRBJ1-1|.|.|TRBV3-1/TRBV3-2
TGTGCCAGCAGCCAAGATCGCGGCCGGCAACCTTTCTTT
CASSQDRGRQPFF
>TRBJ2-3|.|.|TRBV2
TGTGCCAGCAGAAGAAGCTATACTACAGATACGCAGTATTTT
CASRRSYTTDTQYF
>TRBJ1-2|TRBD1|once|TRBV10-2
TGCGCCAGCAGTGAGTCCCTGGACAGGTGGTATGGCTACACCTTC
CASSESLDRWYGYTF
>TRBJ2-3|.|.|TRBV18
TGTGCCAGCTCACCAATGACTAGTCCCGGCGATACGCAGTATTTT
CASSPMTSPGDTQYF
>TRBJ1-2|.|few|TRBV4-1
TGCGCCAGCAGCCCCCGGGGTAATTATGGCTACACCTTC
CASSPRGNYGYTF
>TRBJ1-2|TRBD1|.|TRBV4-1
TGCGCCAGCAGCCAAGAACAGGGGGTTGGCGGCTACACCTTC
CASSQEQGVGGYTF
>TRBJ1-5|.|few|TRBV10-3
TGTGCCATCAGTGACTTCCAGGATCAGCCCCAGCATTTT
CAISDFQDQPQHF
>TRBJ2-1|.|.|TRBV3-1/TRBV3-2
TGTGCCAGCAGCCAAGATTTGCGTAATGAGCAGTTCTTC
CASSQDLRNEQFF
>TRBJ2-5|.|.|TRBV3-1/TRBV3-2
TGTGCCAGCGGAAACCCCGGACTAAAAGAGACCCAGTACTTC
CASGNPGLKETQYF
>TRBJ1-1|.|.|TRBV28
TGTGCCAGCAGTCTTAAAGGGGGATTGGGAGAGAACACTGAAGCTTTCTTT
CASSLKGGLGENTEAFF
>TRBJ1-1|TRBD1|.|TRBV6-5
TGTGCCAGCAGTTCAGGGGGCGCGACTGAAGCTTTCTTT
CASSSGGATEAFF
>TRBJ2-7|TRBD2|.|TRBV6-2/TRBV6-3
TGTGCCAGCAGTTACGGCCTTACTAGCGGGGGAACCTACGAGCAGTACTTC
CASSYGLTSGGTYEQYF
>TRBJ2-1|.|.|TRBV7-3
TGTGCCAGCAGCTTAAATGGCAGAGAGCAGTTCTTC
CASSLNGREQFF
>TRBJ1-6|.|.|TRBV6-5
TGTGCCAGCGGGGGGGTTTCAGAGTATTCACCCCTCCACTTT
CASGGVSEYSPLHF
>TRBJ2-3|TRBD2|.|TRBV27
TGTGCCAGCAGTCCTTCGGGACTAGGAGGAGATACGCAGTATTTT
CASSPSGLGGDTQYF
>TRBJ2-1|TRBD2|.|TRBV7-3
TGTGCCAGCAGCCCGAGCGGGGGAGTTGAGCAGTTCTTC
CASSPSGGVEQFF
>TRBJ1-3|TRBD1|.|TRBV7-9
TGTGCCAGCAGCAAGACAGGGTATAGTGGAAACACCATATATTTT
CASSKTGYSGNTIYF
>TRBJ1-2|TRBD1|.|TRBV9
TGTGCCAGCAGCGCAGGGGGCGCCCCGTATGGCTACACCTTC
CASSAGGAPYGYTF
>TRBJ2-2|TRBD1|.|TRBV5-1
TGCGCCAGCAGCTTGGCCGGGACAGGGGATTCTGGCGGGGAGCTGTTTTTT
CASSLAGTGDSGGELFF